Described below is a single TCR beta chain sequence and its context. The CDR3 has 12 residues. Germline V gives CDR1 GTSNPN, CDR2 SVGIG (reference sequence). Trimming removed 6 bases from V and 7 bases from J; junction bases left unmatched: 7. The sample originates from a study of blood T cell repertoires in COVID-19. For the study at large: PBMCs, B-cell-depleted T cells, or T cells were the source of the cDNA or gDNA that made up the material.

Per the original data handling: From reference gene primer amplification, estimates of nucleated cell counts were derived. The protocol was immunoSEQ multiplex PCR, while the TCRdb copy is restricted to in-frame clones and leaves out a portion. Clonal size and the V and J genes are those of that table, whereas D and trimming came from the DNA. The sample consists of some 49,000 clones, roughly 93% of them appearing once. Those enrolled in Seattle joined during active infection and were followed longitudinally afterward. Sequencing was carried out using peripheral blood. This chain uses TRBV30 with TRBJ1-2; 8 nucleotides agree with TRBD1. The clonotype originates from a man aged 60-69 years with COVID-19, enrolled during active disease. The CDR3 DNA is TGTGCCTGCGTAACAGGGGGAAGTGGCTACACCTTC. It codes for CACVTGGSGYTF.